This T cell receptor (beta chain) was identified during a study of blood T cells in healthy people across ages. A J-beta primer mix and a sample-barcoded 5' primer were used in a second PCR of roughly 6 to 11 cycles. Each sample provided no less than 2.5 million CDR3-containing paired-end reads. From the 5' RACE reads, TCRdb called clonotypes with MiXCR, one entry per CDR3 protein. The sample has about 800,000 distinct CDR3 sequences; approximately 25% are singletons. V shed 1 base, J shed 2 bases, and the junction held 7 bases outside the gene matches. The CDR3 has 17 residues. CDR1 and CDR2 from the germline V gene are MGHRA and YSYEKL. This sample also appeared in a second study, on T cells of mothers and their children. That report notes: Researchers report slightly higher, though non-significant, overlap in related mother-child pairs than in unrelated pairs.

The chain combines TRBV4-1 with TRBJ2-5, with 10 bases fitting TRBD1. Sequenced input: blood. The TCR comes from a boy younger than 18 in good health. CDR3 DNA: TGCGCCAGCAGCCAAGCGGGGACAGGGGCGGGGCAAGAGACCCAGTACTTC. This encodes CASSQAGTGAGQETQYF.